This T cell receptor beta chain was retrieved from a study of glioma-infiltrating T cells. Study-wide results and caveats: CDR3 overlap between tissue and blood was very small. Above-expected tissue-blood divergence occurred in all gliomas, most in low-grade ones.

Amplification of TCR alpha and beta CDR3 regions from RNA used iRepertoire nested multiplex PCR. Input was roughly 85-400 ng of tissue mRNA or PBMC total RNA. TCRdb re-called the multiplex PCR reads with MiXCR, one entry per CDR3 protein. The sample yields approximately 190,000 distinct CDR3 sequences, 32% seen once. This clonotype was seen a handful of times. The antigen remains unidentified. Source material: glioma tissue, nonneoplastic brain tissue, or PBMCs (not recorded which). This clonotype was obtained from a human donor with low-grade glioma or glioblastoma, undergoing nonglioma brain surgery, or in good health (not recorded which).

Here the CDR3 reads CASRADRANQPQHF. The CDR3 DNA sequence: TGTGCCAGTAGGGCAGACAGGGCAAATCAGCCCCAGCATTTT. This chain connects TRBV19 to TRBJ1-5, with 7 bases that match TRBD1. The CDR3 has 14 residues. The V segment lost 6 bases and the J segment 4 bases; nucleotides outside the gene matches: 6. Looked up from germline, CDR1 is LNHDA and CDR2 is SQIVND (reference sequence).